A single sample is the source of the 20 T cell receptor beta chains below, sequenced in a study of post-analysis software for immune sequencing data. General study results and limits: Higher frequency in patients than in controls was seen for about five TRBV segments, with TRBV5-6, TRBV5-1 and TRBV20-1 among them.

Libraries were made from TCR beta cDNA, and they carried unique molecular identifiers. TCRdb independently ran MiXCR on the PCR reads; one entry per CDR3 protein. In the table there are hundreds of thousands of distinct CDR3 sequences, 25% to 30% of which are singletons. Their antigen targets remain unknown. The sequenced sample was blood. All receptors come from a girl between 10 and 17 years old with multiple sclerosis.

A word on this clonotype: Mismatch with germline at one junction end may stem from a read error. The chain uses TRBV27 and TRBJ2-6, with D perhaps TRBD1 or TRBD2 (5 bases each). The CDR3 loop spans 16 amino acids. CDR1 is MNHEY, CDR2 SMNVEV, per germline (reference sequence). CDR3 in DNA: TGTGCCAGCGGTCTAGCAGGTACCTCTGGGGCCAACGTCCCGACTTTC. This sequence encodes CASGLAGTSGANVPTF.

V and J are TRBV10-2 and TRBJ1-2, with no clear D. The CDR3 covers 13 residues. V was cut by 3 bases and J by 2 bases, with 7 bases left in between. Germline V gene lookup returns CDR1 WSHSY and CDR2 SAAADI. Here the CDR3 DNA reads TGCGCCAGCAGTGATTCGGGGAACTATGGCTACACCTTC. Encoded protein: CASSDSGNYGYTF.

The V call is TRBV20-1, the J call TRBJ2-5; 14 bases align to TRBD2. The CDR3 covers 17 residues. Germline V gene lookup returns CDR1 DFQATT and CDR2 SNEGSKA (reference sequence). V shed 7 bases and J 5 bases; nucleotides not matched to a gene: 15. Written as DNA, the CDR3 is TGCAGTGACAATTCCGGGACTAGCGGGGGAAGGGGGGAGACCCAGTACTTC. Translation: CSDNSGTSGGRGETQYF.

The CDR3 sequence: CASSYSLGRTNSPLHF. For the CDR3, the DNA is TGTGCCAGCAGTTACTCCCTGGGACGGACGAATTCACCCCTCCACTTT. V usage is TRBV6-6 and J usage is TRBJ1-6, with D maybe TRBD1 (5 bases). CDR1 is MNHNY and CDR2 is SVGAGI in the germline V gene (reference sequence). V was cut by 0 bases and J by 7 bases, with 13 bases left in between. The CDR3 totals 16 residues.

This clonotype has more than one count but fewer than ten. CDR3 region: CSATARGAVSSYNEQFF. The DNA of the CDR3 is TGCAGCGCCACGGCCCGGGGGGCCGTGAGCTCCTACAATGAGCAGTTCTTC. The chain has TRBV29-1 and TRBJ2-1; a weak D match, TRBD2 (7 bases). In germline, CDR1 is SQVTM, CDR2 ANQGSEA. V lost 7 bases to trimming and J lost 0 bases, with 22 bases between them. CDR3 length: 17 amino acids.

This clonotype was recorded a few times. The V gene is TRBV29-1, the J gene TRBJ2-5; TRBD2 is a possible D gene (5 bases). Trimming removed 3 bases from V and 7 bases from J, with 9 bases in between. Germline loops: CDR1 SQVTM, CDR2 ANQGSEA. CDR3 length: 11 amino acids. CDR3 residues: CSVEFAGTQYF. CDR3 bases: TGCAGCGTTGAGTTCGCGGGGACCCAGTACTTC.

This clonotype was counted a few times. This chain connects TRBV7-2 to TRBJ2-1, with 10 bases fitting TRBD2. CDR3 length equals 16 residues. Looked up from germline, CDR1 is SGHTA and CDR2 is FQGNSA. With 1 base clipped from V and 10 bases from J, the junction kept 10 bases outside the gene matches. CDR3: CASSLERLAGVWEQFF. The CDR3 nucleotides read TGTGCCAGCAGCTTAGAGAGGCTAGCGGGGGTGTGGGAGCAGTTCTTC.

The J gene is TRBJ1-1, the V gene TRBV20-1; no clear D gene. V shed 6 bases and J shed 1 base, with 9 bases lying between them. There are 12 residues in the CDR3. Germline V lookup: CDR1 DFQATT, CDR2 SNEGSKA (reference sequence). CDR3 DNA: TGCAGTGCACGTCCTCCGAACACTGAAGCTTTCTTT. Translation gives CSARPPNTEAFF.

Concerning this clonotype: This sequence may be a read error, since a much larger clone differs from it by one base. The rearrangement joins TRBV27 to TRBJ1-1, with D possibly TRBD1 on 5 matching bases. The CDR3 covers 14 residues. V lost 3 bases to trimming and J lost 0 bases, with 8 bases between them. Germline assignment: CDR1 MNHEY and CDR2 SMNVEV (reference sequence). CDR3 in DNA: TGTGCCAGCAGTTTTGCAGGGATGAACACTGAAGCTTTCTTT. It codes for CASSFAGMNTEAFF.

V is TRBV12-3 or TRBV12-4 and J is TRBJ1-4; D might be TRBD1 (5 bases). The CDR3 runs to 13 residues. The ends were cut back, 5 bases at V and 7 bases at J, with 11 bases in the middle. CDR3 coding DNA: TGTGCCAGCAGTGGCGGACAACCTGAAAAACTGTTTTTT. It codes for CASSGGQPEKLFF.

This clonotype was detected a few times. In DNA, the CDR3 is TGCAGTGCTAGACCGGGATCGACGCAGTATTTT. It yields the protein CSARPGSTQYF. V gene TRBV20-1 combines with J gene TRBJ2-3, with D perhaps TRBD2 (5 bases). Looked up from germline, CDR1 is DFQATT and CDR2 is SNEGSKA (reference sequence). CDR3 length equals 11 residues. The V and J ends lost 2 bases and 9 bases respectively, with 9 bases between them.

The CDR3 protein is CSTRGHQETQYF. CDR3 DNA sequence: TGCAGCACCAGGGGCCACCAAGAGACCCAGTACTTC. The chain couples TRBV29-1 to TRBJ2-5; D possibly corresponds to TRBD1 (6 bases). Germline V gives CDR1 SQVTM, CDR2 ANQGSEA. Trimming cost V 8 bases and J 0 bases, with 10 bases left between them. This CDR3 contains 12 residues.

This clonotype was observed a handful of times. The chain couples TRBV25-1 to TRBJ2-2; the D gene is possibly TRBD1 (5 bases). V gave up 3 bases and J gave up 0 bases, with 14 bases separating them. CDR1 and CDR2 from the germline V gene are MGHDK and SYGVNS. CDR3 size: 17 residues. The CDR3 spells CASSDAPTDTNTGELFF. The DNA for the CDR3 is TGTGCCAGCAGTGATGCCCCGACGGACACGAACACCGGGGAGCTGTTTTTT. Supplemented by reference TRBV25-1 and TRBJ2-2, the full variable domain reads EADIYQTPRYLVIGTGKKITLECSQTMGHDKMYWYQQDPGMELHLIHYSYGVNSTEKGDLSSESTVSRIRTEHFPLTLESARPSHTSQYLCASSDAPTDTNTGELFFGEGSRLTVL.

The rearrangement joins TRBV9 to TRBJ2-1, with TRBD1 as a possible D gene (5 bases). Germline CDR1 SGDLS, CDR2 YYNGEE. V was clipped by 7 bases and J by 5 bases, with 7 bases between them. The CDR3 loop spans 11 amino acids. The CDR3 DNA reads as TGTGCCAGCGGGGCCGACAATGAGCAGTTCTTC. Translated: CASGADNEQFF.

This clonotype was recorded once. The rearrangement links TRBV20-1 to TRBJ2-1, with TRBD2 identical over 11 bases. V shed 4 bases, J shed 8 bases, and the junction held 7 bases outside the gene matches. This CDR3 contains 14 residues. In germline, CDR1 is DFQATT, CDR2 SNEGSKA (reference sequence). The CDR3 DNA follows: TGCAGTGCTAAGTCCCTAGCGGGAGGTCATGAGCAGTTCTTC. Its translation: CSAKSLAGGHEQFF.

This clonotype was counted between two and nine times. The chain joins TRBV20-1 to TRBJ2-7; D ambiguous. Between the trimmed V and J ends, which lost 6 bases and 6 bases, there was a span of 15 bases. The CDR3 sequence is 12 residues long. Germline CDR1 DFQATT, CDR2 SNEGSKA (reference sequence). In DNA, the CDR3 is TGCAGTGCGAGCCCCCCGGTGGGCGAGCAGTACTTC. This codes for CSASPPVGEQYF.

V and J are TRBV12-3 or TRBV12-4 and TRBJ1-1, with D unresolved. The CDR3 loop spans 13 amino acids. Trimming pared 6 bases from V and 4 bases from J, leaving 12 bases between. DNA for the CDR3: TGTGCCAGCAGCCGGGCCCCGTCCACTGAAGCTTTCTTT. It encodes CASSRAPSTEAFF.

The chain employs TRBV5-1 and TRBJ2-7, with unresolved D. Trimming shortened V by 4 bases and J by 0 bases, and 14 bases separated the two germline ends. Germline CDR1 SGHRS, CDR2 YFSETQ. The CDR3 contains 15 residues. Written as DNA, the CDR3 is TGCGCCAGCAGCCCATCTAGTCCCAGCTCCTACGAGCAGTACTTC. Its protein is CASSPSSPSSYEQYF.

This clonotype was seen only a few times. The chain couples TRBV20-1 to TRBJ2-5; TRBD2 matches 8 bases. TRBJ2-7 explains the end of the DNA better; the J call may be wrong. CDR1 and CDR2 (germline): DFQATT, SNEGSKA (reference sequence). CDR3 size: 12 residues. The CDR3 DNA sequence: TGCAGTGCTAGAAGGACTAGCAGCGAGCAGTACTTC. Translating gives CSARRTSSEQYF.

The sample holds a few counts of this clonotype. The genes are TRBV20-1 and TRBJ2-3, with TRBD1 identical over 7 bases. Germline V gene data show CDR1 as DFQATT and CDR2 as SNEGSKA (reference sequence). This CDR3 contains 15 residues. The J segment lost 1 base and the V segment lost 3 bases, leaving 7 bases of the junction unmatched. CDR3 in DNA: TGCAGTGCTAGGTTCCGGACAGGAGGCACAGATACGCAGTATTTT. Its protein product is CSARFRTGGTDTQYF.